The 3 T cell receptor beta chains in this list originate from one sample, sequenced in a study of blood T cell repertoires in COVID-19. Method: immunoSEQ multiplex PCR; TCRdb's copy keeps in-frame clones and lacks some. The repertoire holds 150,000 to 200,000 clones, with roughly 80% as singletons. The sequencing sample was made of PBMCs or T cells enriched from blood (not recorded which). These TCRs come from a woman between 45 and 60 years old who had recovered from COVID-19.

The chain links TRBV5-8 to TRBJ1-1; D possibly corresponds to TRBD1 (5 bases). Trimming shortened V by 0 bases and J by 4 bases, and 10 bases separated the two germline ends. The CDR3 totals 14 residues. Germline V CDR1 and CDR2: SGHTS, YDEGEE. This CDR3 is CASSLGTGGTEAFF. CDR3 coding DNA: TGTGCCAGCAGCTTGGGGACCGGGGGCACTGAAGCTTTCTTT. Filled out from reference TRBV5-8 and TRBJ1-1, the complete variable domain reads EAGVTQSPTHLIKTRGQQATLRCSPISGHTSVYWYQQALGLGLQFLLWYDEGEERNRGNFPPRFSGRQFPNYSSELNVNALELEDSALYLCASSLGTGGTEAFFGQGTRLTVV.

This clone was counted between two and nine times. The chain links TRBV19 to TRBJ2-5; possibly TRBD1 for D (5 bases). Germline lookup yields CDR1 LNHDA and CDR2 SQIVND (reference sequence). V was pared by 5 bases and J by 5 bases, with 18 bases between. This CDR3 is 15 amino acids long. The chain's CDR3 is CASSPKRQIVETQYF. CDR3 bases: TGTGCCAGTAGTCCTAAGAGACAGATTGTGGAGACCCAGTACTTC. Using reference TRBV19 and TRBJ2-5 for the parts outside the CDR3, the full variable domain is DGGITQSPKYLFRKEGQNVTLSCEQNLNHDAMYWYRQDPGQGLRLIYYSQIVNDFQKGDIAEGYSVSREKKESFPLTVTSAQKNPTAFYLCASSPKRQIVETQYFGPGTRLLVL.

This clone was detected once. V is TRBV4-2 and J is TRBJ2-3; 8 bases line up with TRBD2. The CDR3 covers 20 residues. V was pared by 0 bases and J by 5 bases, with 19 bases of the junction left unmatched. Germline V lookup: CDR1 LGHNA, CDR2 YNFKEQ. The CDR3, as DNA: TGTGCCAGCAGCCAAGAGGCCGGGAGGGCCGTGGTGGGGCGGGGAGATACGCAGTATTTT. Translating it yields CASSQEAGRAVVGRGDTQYF.